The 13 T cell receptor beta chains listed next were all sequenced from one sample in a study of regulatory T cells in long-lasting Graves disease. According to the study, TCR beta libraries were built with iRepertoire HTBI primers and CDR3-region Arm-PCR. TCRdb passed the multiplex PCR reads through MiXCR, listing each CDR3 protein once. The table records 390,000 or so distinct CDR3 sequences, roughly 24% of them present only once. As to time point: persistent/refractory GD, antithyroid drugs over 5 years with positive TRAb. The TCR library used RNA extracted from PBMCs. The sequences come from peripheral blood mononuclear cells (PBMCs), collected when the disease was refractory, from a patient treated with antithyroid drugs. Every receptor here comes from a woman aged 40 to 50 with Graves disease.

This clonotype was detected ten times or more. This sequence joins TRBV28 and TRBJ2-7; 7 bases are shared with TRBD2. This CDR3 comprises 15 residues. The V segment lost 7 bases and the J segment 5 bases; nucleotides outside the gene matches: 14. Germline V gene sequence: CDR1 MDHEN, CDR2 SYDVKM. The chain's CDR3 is CASTQTGGGPHEQYF. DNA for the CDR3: TGTGCCAGCACTCAAACGGGAGGTGGCCCCCACGAGCAGTACTTC.

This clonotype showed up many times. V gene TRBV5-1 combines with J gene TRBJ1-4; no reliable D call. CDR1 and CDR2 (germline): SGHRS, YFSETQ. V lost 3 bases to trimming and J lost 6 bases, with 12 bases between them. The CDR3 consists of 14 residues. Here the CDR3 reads CASSSTTRDEKLFF. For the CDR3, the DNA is TGCGCCAGCAGCTCAACTACGAGGGATGAAAAACTGTTTTTT.

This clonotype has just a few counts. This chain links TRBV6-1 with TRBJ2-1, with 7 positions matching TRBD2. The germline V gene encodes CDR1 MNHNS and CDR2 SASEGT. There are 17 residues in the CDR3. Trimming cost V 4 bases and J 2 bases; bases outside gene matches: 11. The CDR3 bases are TGTGCCAGCAGTGCCAATCTTCTGGCGGGGGCCTACAATGAGCAGTTCTTC. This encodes CASSANLLAGAYNEQFF.

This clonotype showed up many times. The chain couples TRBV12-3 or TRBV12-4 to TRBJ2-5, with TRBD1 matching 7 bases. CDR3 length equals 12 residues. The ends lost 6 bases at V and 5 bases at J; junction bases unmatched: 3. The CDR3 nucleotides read TGTGCCAGCAGACAGGGGCGGGAGACCCAGTACTTC. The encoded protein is CASRQGRETQYF.

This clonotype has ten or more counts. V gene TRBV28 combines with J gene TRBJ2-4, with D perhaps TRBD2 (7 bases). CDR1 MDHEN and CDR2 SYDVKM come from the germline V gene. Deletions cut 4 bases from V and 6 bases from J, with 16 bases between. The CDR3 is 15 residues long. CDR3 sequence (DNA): TGTGCCAGCAGTTGGGGCGGACTAGGGGGAAACATTCAGTACTTC. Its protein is CASSWGGLGGNIQYF.

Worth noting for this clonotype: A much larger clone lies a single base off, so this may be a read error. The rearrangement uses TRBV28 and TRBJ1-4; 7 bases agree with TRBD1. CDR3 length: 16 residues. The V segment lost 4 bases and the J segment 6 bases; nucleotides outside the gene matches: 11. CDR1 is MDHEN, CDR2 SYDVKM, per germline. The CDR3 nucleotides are TGTGCCAGCAGTTACCCCCTCGGGCAGGGGGATGAAAAACTGTTTTTT. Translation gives CASSYPLGQGDEKLFF.

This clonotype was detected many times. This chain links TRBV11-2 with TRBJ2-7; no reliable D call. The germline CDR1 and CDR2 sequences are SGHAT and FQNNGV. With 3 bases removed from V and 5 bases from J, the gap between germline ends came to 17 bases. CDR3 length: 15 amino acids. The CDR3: CASSFYPEDADEQYF. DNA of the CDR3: TGTGCCAGCAGCTTTTACCCAGAGGATGCCGACGAGCAGTACTTC.

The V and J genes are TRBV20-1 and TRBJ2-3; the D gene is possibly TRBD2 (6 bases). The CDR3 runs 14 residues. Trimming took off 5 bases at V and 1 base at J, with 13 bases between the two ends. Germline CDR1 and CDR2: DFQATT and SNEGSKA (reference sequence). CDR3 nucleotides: TGCAGTGCTGCTAGCGACCTACGCACAGATACGCAGTATTTT. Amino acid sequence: CSAASDLRTDTQYF.

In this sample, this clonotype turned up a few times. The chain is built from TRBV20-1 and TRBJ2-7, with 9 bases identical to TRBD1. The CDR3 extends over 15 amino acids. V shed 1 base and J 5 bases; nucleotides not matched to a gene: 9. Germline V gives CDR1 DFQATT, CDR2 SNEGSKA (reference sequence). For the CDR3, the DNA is TGCAGTGCTAGAGGGCGCCGGGACAGGGTCAACGAGCAGTACTTC. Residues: CSARGRRDRVNEQYF.

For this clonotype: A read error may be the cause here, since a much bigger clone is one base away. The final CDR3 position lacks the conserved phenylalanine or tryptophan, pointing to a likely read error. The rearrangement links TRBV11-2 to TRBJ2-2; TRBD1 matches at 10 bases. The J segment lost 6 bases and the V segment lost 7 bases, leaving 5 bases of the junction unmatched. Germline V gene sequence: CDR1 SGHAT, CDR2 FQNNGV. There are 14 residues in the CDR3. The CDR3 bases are TGTGCCAGCAAACGGACAGGGGGGCCCGGGGAGCTGTTTTCT. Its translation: CASKRTGGPGELFS.

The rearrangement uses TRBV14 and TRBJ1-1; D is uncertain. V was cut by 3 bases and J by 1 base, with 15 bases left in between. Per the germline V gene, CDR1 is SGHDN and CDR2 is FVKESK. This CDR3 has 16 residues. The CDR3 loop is CASSQVEGYWNTEAFF. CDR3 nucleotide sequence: TGTGCCAGCAGCCAGGTTGAAGGATATTGGAACACTGAAGCTTTCTTT. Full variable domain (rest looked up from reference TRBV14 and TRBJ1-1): EAGVTQFPSHSVIEKGQTVTLRCDPISGHDNLYWYRRVMGKEIKFLLHFVKESKQDESGMPNNRFLAERTGGTYSTLKVQPAELEDSGVYFCASSQVEGYWNTEAFFGQGTRLTVV.

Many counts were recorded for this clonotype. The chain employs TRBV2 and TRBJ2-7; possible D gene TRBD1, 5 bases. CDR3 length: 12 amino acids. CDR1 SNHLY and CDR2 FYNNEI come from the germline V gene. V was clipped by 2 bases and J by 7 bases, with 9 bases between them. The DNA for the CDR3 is TGTGCCAGCAGTGAATCCAGGGATGAGCAGTACTTC. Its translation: CASSESRDEQYF.

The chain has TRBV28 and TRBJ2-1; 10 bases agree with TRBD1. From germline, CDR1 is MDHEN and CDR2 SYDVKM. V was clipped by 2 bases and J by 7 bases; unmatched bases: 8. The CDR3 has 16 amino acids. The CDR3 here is CASSLIAKGQGNEQFF. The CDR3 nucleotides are TGTGCCAGCAGTTTAATTGCAAAGGGACAGGGGAATGAGCAGTTCTTC.